Here is one T cell receptor (beta chain) with its context. The count of this clonotype is one. Its specific antigen is unknown. No base-level quality is on record; no much larger clone is a single base apart. One read alone is weak evidence. The sample originates from a study of response to subunit inactivated influenza vaccine (dated by TCRdb to 2017 to 2018). With respect to the entire study: To follow how T cells responded to a trivalent subunit inactivated influenza vaccine, the researchers relied on deep quantitative profiling of the T cell receptor repertoire. The research as a whole found: The authors suggested that each seasonal influenza vaccination may recruit only a limited number of new T cells.

Libraries were made using RT-PCR. Sequencer: Illumina HiSeq 2500. TCRdb reran the public reads through fastp at Q25 and MiXCR, keeping productive beta chains. Rows matching on CDR3 protein sequence are summarized as one entry with the most common DNA and genes. Within this sample are hundreds of thousands of distinct CDR3 sequences, with about 25% of them counted one time only. The ten biggest clones cover 1.5% to 2% of the sample. The sample consisted of CD4+ T cells sorted from PBMCs, taken around 5 days after vaccination. The sequence was obtained from a man aged 45-65 years who received an inactivated influenza vaccine. Donor details come from another sample of the same person, matched by shared clones.

The DNA is as follows: TGCGCCAGCAGCTATAACATGGGATGGTCCGGGGAGCTGTTTTTT. It translates as CASSYNMGWSGELFF. The chain couples TRBV5-1 to TRBJ2-2, with the D gene too uncertain to name. V is pared back by 3 bases and J by 6 bases, with 15 bases lying between the germline termini. CDR1 SGHRS and CDR2 YFSETQ were looked up in the germline V gene. Taken from cysteine to phenylalanine, the CDR3 has 15 residues. Just the 45-base CDR3 DNA is kept, in frame starting at base 1. The full variable domain, completed from the reference TRBV5-1 and TRBJ2-2 proteins outside the CDR3, reads KAGVTQTPRYLIKTRGQQVTLSCSPISGHRSVSWYQQTPGQGLQFLFEYFSETQRNKGNFPGRFSGRQFSNSRSEMNVSTLELGDSALYLCASSYNMGWSGELFFGEGSRLTVL.